A single sample is the source of the 25 T cell receptor beta chains below, sequenced in a study of molecular identifiers for immune sequencing clone quantification. MiXCR, run by TCRdb on the PCR reads, gives a single entry per CDR3 protein. The sample lists approximately 40,000 distinct CDR3 sequences; roughly 18% were seen once. Sequencing used naive CD8+ T cells from blood, with Jurkat cell RNA spiked in. Subset: FACS-sorted CD8+CD4-CCR7+CD45RA+ naive T cells. The receptors were gathered from a human donor in good health. Some libraries in this study had Jurkat cell RNA spiked in.

This sequence joins TRBV19 and TRBJ2-1; D could derive from TRBD1 or TRBD2 (5 bases each). The length of the CDR3 is 14 residues. Germline V gives CDR1 LNHDA, CDR2 SQIVND (reference sequence). V dropped 7 bases and J dropped 6 bases, with 16 bases sitting between them. The CDR3 region is CASTPGTGLNEQFF. CDR3 in DNA: TGTGCCAGTACCCCTGGGACGGGGCTCAATGAGCAGTTCTTC.

V gene TRBV5-8 combines with J gene TRBJ2-4, with D perhaps TRBD1 (6 bases). In germline, CDR1 is SGHTS, CDR2 YDEGEE. V lost 2 bases and J lost 3, with 18 bases in between. The CDR3 has 17 amino acids. The CDR3 region is CASSLPRTANFKNIQYF. The CDR3 nucleotides read TGTGCCAGCAGCTTACCCCGGACAGCAAATTTCAAAAACATTCAGTACTTC.

This chain uses TRBV20-1 with TRBJ2-1; TRBD2 matches at 11 bases. The V gene end was trimmed by 8 bases and the J gene end by 9 bases; junction bases not matched to a gene: 9. CDR3 size: 13 residues. Germline-derived CDR1 and CDR2 are DFQATT and SNEGSKA (reference sequence). The CDR3 protein is CSYGTSGIIEQFF. The CDR3 DNA sequence: TGCAGTTACGGGACTAGCGGCATCATTGAGCAGTTCTTC.

For this clonotype: A much larger clone differs from this one at a single base, so this may be a read error. J is TRBJ2-1 and V is TRBV19; a weak D match, TRBD2 (6 bases). Germline V CDR1 and CDR2: LNHDA, SQIVND (reference sequence). The CDR3 has 15 amino acids. For the CDR3, the DNA is TGTGCCAGTACCCCCCTGTCGGGAGTGTATGATGAGCAGTCCTTC. It specifies CASTPLSGVYDEQSF.

The sample holds many counts of this clonotype. The chain has TRBV4-3 and TRBJ2-1; TRBD2 matches at 12 bases. J gave up 5 bases and V 1 base, and 0 bases lay outside the gene matches. CDR3 length equals 15 residues. Germline CDR1 and CDR2: LGHNA and YSLEER. The DNA of the CDR3 is TGCGCCAGCAGCCAAGGACTAGCGGGAGACAATGAGCAGTTCTTC. Protein: CASSQGLAGDNEQFF.

This clonotype was recorded many times. The rearrangement uses TRBV6-2 or TRBV6-3 and TRBJ2-3, with 11 bases aligning to TRBD2. This CDR3 is built from 15 residues. Trimming took 6 bases from V and 6 from J; bases not matched to a gene: 8. CDR1 is MNHEY and CDR2 is SVGEGT in the germline V gene. CDR3: CASSPTSGIGDTQYF. Written as DNA, the CDR3 is TGTGCCAGCAGCCCGACTAGCGGGATCGGGGATACGCAGTATTTT.

This clonotype was recorded at least ten times. The rearrangement uses TRBV20-1 and TRBJ1-5; 7 positions match TRBD1. CDR3 length: 15 residues. Trimming cost V 1 base and J 2 bases; bases outside gene matches: 5. Germline V gene sequence: CDR1 DFQATT, CDR2 SNEGSKA (reference sequence). DNA of the CDR3: TGCAGTGCTAGAGGTCAGGGGGGCGGCAATCAGCCCCAGCATTTT. This codes for CSARGQGGGNQPQHF.

This clonotype has at least ten counts. This chain links TRBV6-6 with TRBJ1-6; D is possibly TRBD1 (5 bases). Germline CDR1 MNHNY, CDR2 SVGAGI (reference sequence). V lost 2 bases and J 6 bases, leaving 14 bases between the germline ends. The CDR3 spans 16 residues. The CDR3 DNA reads as TGTGCCAGCAGTTACGGGCCTCTCGGGGGTAATTCACCCCTCCACTTT. It translates to CASSYGPLGGNSPLHF.

This clonotype was seen many times. The chain recombines TRBV29-1 with TRBJ2-7; possible D gene TRBD1, 6 bases. The CDR3 has 12 residues. Trimming removed 6 bases at V and 6 bases at J, with 15 bases between. Germline loops: CDR1 SQVTM, CDR2 ANQGSEA. In DNA, the CDR3 is TGCAGCGTACTATACAGGGCAGGCGAGCAGTACTTC. Translation gives CSVLYRAGEQYF.

To note about this clonotype: The germline gene is not matched at one end of the junction; a read error may be the cause. This chain uses TRBV19 with TRBJ2-1, with 8 bases lining up with TRBD2. This CDR3 is built from 15 residues. Germline assignment: CDR1 LNHDA and CDR2 SQIVND (reference sequence). CDR3 bases: TGTGCCAGTACCCCGGGACTAGGCACCTACTATGAGCAGTTCTTC. Amino acid sequence: CASTPGLGTYYEQFF.

In regard to this clonotype: This sequence may be a read error, since a much larger clone differs from it by one base. The chain recombines TRBV28 with TRBJ2-7; 9 bases are shared with TRBD2. This CDR3 has 15 residues. Germline V gene data show CDR1 as MDHEN and CDR2 as SYDVKM. The CDR3: CAGSLGAGGPYEQYF. The CDR3 DNA sequence: TGTGCCGGCAGTTTAGGGGCGGGAGGGCCCTACGAGCAGTACTTC.

This clonotype has at least ten counts. The rearrangement uses TRBV7-2 and TRBJ2-1, with TRBD2 matching 13 bases. With 5 bases clipped from V and 9 bases from J, the junction kept 13 bases outside the gene matches. This CDR3 contains 17 residues. Per germline, CDR1 SGHTA and CDR2 FQGNSA. The CDR3 protein is CASSPTTPGLAGIEQFF. For the CDR3, the DNA is TGTGCCAGCAGCCCGACTACGCCGGGACTAGCGGGGATTGAGCAGTTCTTC.

As concerns this clonotype: A read error is possible here, since a much larger clone lies one base away. Given the absence of the conserved phenylalanine or tryptophan at the CDR3 end, a read error is likely. V usage is TRBV27 and J usage is TRBJ2-7; D is undetermined. V was cut by 0 bases and J by 4 bases, with 13 bases left in between. The V gene's germline CDR1 is MNHEY and CDR2 SMNVEV (reference sequence). CDR3 length equals 15 residues. CDR3 bases: TGTGCCAGCAGTTTATCCGGTCGAAATTTATACGAGCAGTACTCC. Translating it yields CASSLSGRNLYEQYS.

V gene TRBV2 combines with J gene TRBJ2-5, with 10 bases fitting TRBD1. V lost 6 bases and J lost 0; bases outside the gene matches: 19. Germline loops: CDR1 SNHLY, CDR2 FYNNEI. The CDR3 length is 20 residues. The CDR3 sequence is CASRRQGALGGSWYQETQYF. The CDR3 nucleotides read TGTGCCAGCAGAAGACAGGGGGCGCTCGGCGGGAGCTGGTACCAAGAGACCCAGTACTTC.

There are many counts of this clonotype. The chain uses TRBV7-9 and TRBJ1-2, with 11 positions matching TRBD1. V lost 5 bases, J lost 5 bases, and 7 bases stayed unmatched. Germline CDR1 is SEHNR and CDR2 is FQNEAQ (reference sequence). CDR3 length: 15 residues. The chain's CDR3 is CASSETGTGGYGYTF. The CDR3 DNA is TGTGCCAGCAGCGAGACAGGGACAGGGGGGTATGGCTACACCTTC. Combining the CDR3 with reference TRBV7-9 and TRBJ1-2 gives the whole variable domain DTGVSQNPRHKITKRGQNVTFRCDPISEHNRLYWYRQTLGQGPEFLTYFQNEAQLEKSRLLSDRFSAERPKGSFSTLEIQRTEQGDSAMYLCASSETGTGGYGYTFGSGTRLTVV.

This clonotype was counted at least ten times. The chain employs TRBV27 and TRBJ2-7; the match to TRBD2 covers 7 bases. The junction had 4 bases not matched to a gene; V was cut back by 1 base and J by 1 base. The CDR3 runs 15 residues. Germline loops: CDR1 MNHEY, CDR2 SMNVEV (reference sequence). The CDR3, as DNA: TGTGCCAGCAGTTTATGGGCAGCGGGATCCTACGAGCAGTACTTC. Translation: CASSLWAAGSYEQYF.

On this clonotype itself: At one end, the junction sequence differs from germline, possibly due to a read error. The V and J genes are TRBV11-2 and TRBJ2-3, with TRBD2 identical over 8 bases. The CDR3 loop spans 17 amino acids. CDR1 SGHAT and CDR2 FQNNGV come from the germline V gene. In nucleotides, the CDR3 is TGTGCCAGCAGCACCGGGTCACTAGCGGAGTCATCAGATACGCAGTACTTT. Translating gives CASSTGSLAESSDTQYF.

This clonotype was seen many times. This sequence joins TRBV15 and TRBJ2-4, with TRBD1 as a possible D gene (5 bases). This CDR3 has 12 amino acids. Looked up from germline, CDR1 is LNHNV and CDR2 is YYDKDF (reference sequence). The ends were cut back, 0 bases at V and 11 bases at J, with 8 bases in the middle. The CDR3, as DNA: TGTGCCACCAGCAGAGAAGGGGTTTTTCAGTACTTC. It translates to CATSREGVFQYF.

This clonotype occurred many times. The chain carries TRBV19 and TRBJ2-2; 12 nucleotides agree with TRBD1. Trimming at V came to 3 bases and at J to 7 bases, leaving 6 bases not matched to a gene. The V gene's germline CDR1 is LNHDA and CDR2 SQIVND (reference sequence). The CDR3 loop spans 16 amino acids. The CDR3 loop is CASSILGTGGFGELFF. CDR3 nucleotides: TGTGCCAGTAGTATCCTCGGGACAGGGGGCTTCGGGGAGCTGTTTTTT.

The chain has TRBV4-2 and TRBJ1-2, with TRBD1 identical over 8 bases. Trimming at V came to 0 bases and at J to 3 bases, leaving 6 bases not matched to a gene. The CDR3 totals 16 residues. Germline V gene sequence: CDR1 LGHNA, CDR2 YNFKEQ. DNA of the CDR3: TGTGCCAGCAGCCAAGATACGGGACAGGCTTACTATGGCTACACCTTC. Translation gives CASSQDTGQAYYGYTF.

The chain joins TRBV13 to TRBJ2-1; 11 nucleotides line up with TRBD1. Per germline, CDR1 PRHDT and CDR2 FYEKMQ (reference sequence). The junction had 8 bases not matched to a gene; V was cut back by 4 bases and J by 12 bases. The CDR3 consists of 14 residues. CDR3 in amino acids: CASSSGQGVHRQFF. The CDR3 DNA reads TGTGCCAGCAGCTCGGGACAGGGGGTACATAGGCAGTTCTTC.

This clonotype was recorded many times. This sequence joins TRBV4-1 and TRBJ2-7; 8 bases are shared with TRBD2. V shed 1 base and J 7 bases; nucleotides not matched to a gene: 9. Per the germline V gene, CDR1 is MGHRA and CDR2 is YSYEKL. The CDR3 is 15 amino acids. This chain's CDR3 is CASSQVPGGPGEQYF. The CDR3 nucleotides read TGCGCCAGCAGCCAAGTCCCGGGAGGGCCGGGGGAGCAGTACTTC.

This clonotype has just a few counts. V usage is TRBV7-9 and J usage is TRBJ2-4; D is unresolved. Germline V lookup: CDR1 SEHNR, CDR2 FQNEAQ (reference sequence). This CDR3 spans 13 amino acids. Trimming left V 4 bases short and J 3 bases short, with 7 bases between. CDR3 nucleotide sequence: TGTGCCAGCAGCTCCCTTGTCAAAAACATTCAGTACTTC. Translating gives CASSSLVKNIQYF.

This clonotype has at least ten counts. CDR3 in amino acids: CASSVRDTNSPLHF. CDR3 sequence (DNA): TGTGCCAGCAGCGTAAGGGACACCAATTCACCCCTCCACTTT. This chain connects TRBV9 to TRBJ1-6; a weak D match, TRBD1 (6 bases). Germline V lookup: CDR1 SGDLS, CDR2 YYNGEE. The V end lost 1 base, the J end lost 7 bases, and 9 bases lay between the germline ends. The CDR3 is 14 residues long.

The chain recombines TRBV4-1 with TRBJ2-7, with TRBD2 matching 10 bases. Looked up from germline, CDR1 is MGHRA and CDR2 is YSYEKL. The CDR3 extends over 16 amino acids. J gave up 3 bases and V 2 bases, and 7 bases lay outside the gene matches. The CDR3: CASSQLAGELGYEQYF. The CDR3 DNA follows: TGCGCCAGCAGCCAACTAGCGGGAGAGTTAGGCTACGAGCAGTACTTC.